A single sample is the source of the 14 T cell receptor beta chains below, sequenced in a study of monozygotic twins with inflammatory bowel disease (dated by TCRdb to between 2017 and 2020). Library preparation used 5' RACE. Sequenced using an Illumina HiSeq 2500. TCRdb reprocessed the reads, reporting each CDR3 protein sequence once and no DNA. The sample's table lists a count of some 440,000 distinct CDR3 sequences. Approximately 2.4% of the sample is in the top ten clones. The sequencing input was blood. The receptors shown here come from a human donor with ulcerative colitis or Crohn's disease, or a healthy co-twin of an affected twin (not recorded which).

The CDR3 reads CSAASGSYNEQFF. The chain carries TRBV20-1 and TRBJ2-1; lacking DNA, the TRBD1 call made by TCRdb goes unchecked. The CDR3 is 13 amino acids. Germline loops: CDR1 DFQATT, CDR2 SNEGSKA (reference sequence).

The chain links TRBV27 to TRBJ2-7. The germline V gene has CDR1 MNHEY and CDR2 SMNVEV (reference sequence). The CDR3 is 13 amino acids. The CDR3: CASSPTLYYEQYF.

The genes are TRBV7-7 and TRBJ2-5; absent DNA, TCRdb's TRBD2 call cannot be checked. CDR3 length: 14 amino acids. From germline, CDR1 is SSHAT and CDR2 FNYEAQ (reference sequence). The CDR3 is CASSFGGMGETQYF.

This CDR3 reads CSARGGATDTQYF. This chain links TRBV20-1 with TRBJ2-3; TCRdb indicates TRBD1, and absent DNA this call remains unverified. The length of the CDR3 is 13 residues. Germline CDR1 is DFQATT and CDR2 is SNEGSKA (reference sequence).

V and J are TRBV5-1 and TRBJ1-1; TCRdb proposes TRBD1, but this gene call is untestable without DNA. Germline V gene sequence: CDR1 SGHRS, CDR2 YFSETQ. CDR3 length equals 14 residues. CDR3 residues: CASSPRGENTEAFF.

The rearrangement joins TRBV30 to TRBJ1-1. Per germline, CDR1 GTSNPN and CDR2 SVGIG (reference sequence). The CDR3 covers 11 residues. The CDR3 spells CACSEGTEAFF.

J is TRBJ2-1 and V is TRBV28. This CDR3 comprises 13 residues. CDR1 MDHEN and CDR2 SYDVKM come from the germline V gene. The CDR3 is CASSLGDSNEQFF. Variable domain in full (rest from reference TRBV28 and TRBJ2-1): DVKVTQSSRYLVKRTGEKVFLECVQDMDHENMFWYRQDPGLGLRLIYFSYDVKMKEKGDIPEGYSVSREKKERFSLILESASTNQTSMYLCASSLGDSNEQFFGPGTRLTVL.

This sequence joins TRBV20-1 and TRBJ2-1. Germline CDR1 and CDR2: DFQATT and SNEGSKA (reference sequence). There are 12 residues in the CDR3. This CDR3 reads CSARNPYNEQFF.

CDR3 sequence reads: CASSLGGLNNEQFF. The chain employs TRBV5-4 and TRBJ2-1; TCRdb's D gene call, TRBD2, goes unchecked for lack of DNA. The CDR3 has 14 residues. From germline, CDR1 is SGHNT and CDR2 YYREEE (reference sequence). The entire variable domain, with the rest obtained from reference TRBV5-4 and TRBJ2-1, is as follows: ETGVTQSPTHLIKTRGQQVTLRCSSQSGHNTVSWYQQALGQGPQFIFQYYREEENGRGNFPPRFSGLQFPNYSSELNVNALELDDSALYLCASSLGGLNNEQFFGPGTRLTVL.

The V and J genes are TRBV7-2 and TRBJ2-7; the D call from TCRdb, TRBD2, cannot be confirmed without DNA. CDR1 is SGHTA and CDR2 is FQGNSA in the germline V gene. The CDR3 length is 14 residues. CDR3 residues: CASSPLAGPYEQYF.

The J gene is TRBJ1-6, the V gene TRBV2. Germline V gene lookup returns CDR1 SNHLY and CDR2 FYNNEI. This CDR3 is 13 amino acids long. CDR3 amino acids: CASLSSYNSPLHF. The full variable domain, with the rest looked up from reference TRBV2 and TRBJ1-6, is EPEVTQTPSHQVTQMGQEVILRCVPISNHLYFYWYRQILGQKVEFLVSFYNNEISEKSEIFDDQFSVERPDGSNFTLKIRSTKLEDSAMYFCASLSSYNSPLHFGNGTRLTVT.

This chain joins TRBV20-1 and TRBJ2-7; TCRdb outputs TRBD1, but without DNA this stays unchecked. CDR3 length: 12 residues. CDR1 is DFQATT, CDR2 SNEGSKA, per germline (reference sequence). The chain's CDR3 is CSASSGAYEQYF.

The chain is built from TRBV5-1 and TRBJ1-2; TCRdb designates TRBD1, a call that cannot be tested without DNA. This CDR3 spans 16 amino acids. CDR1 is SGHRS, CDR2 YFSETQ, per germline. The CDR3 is CASSPVGPDRGHGYTF. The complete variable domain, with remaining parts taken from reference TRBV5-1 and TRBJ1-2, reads KAGVTQTPRYLIKTRGQQVTLSCSPISGHRSVSWYQQTPGQGLQFLFEYFSETQRNKGNFPGRFSGRQFSNSRSEMNVSTLELGDSALYLCASSPVGPDRGHGYTFGSGTRLTVV.

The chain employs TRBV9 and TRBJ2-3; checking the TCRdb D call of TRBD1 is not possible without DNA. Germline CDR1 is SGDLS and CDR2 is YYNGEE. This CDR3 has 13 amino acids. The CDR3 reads CASSPGPTDTQYF. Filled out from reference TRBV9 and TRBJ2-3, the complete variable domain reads DSGVTQTPKHLITATGQRVTLRCSPRSGDLSVYWYQQSLDQGLQFLIQYYNGEERAKGNILERFSAQQFPDLHSELNLSSLELGDSALYFCASSPGPTDTQYFGPGTRLTVL.